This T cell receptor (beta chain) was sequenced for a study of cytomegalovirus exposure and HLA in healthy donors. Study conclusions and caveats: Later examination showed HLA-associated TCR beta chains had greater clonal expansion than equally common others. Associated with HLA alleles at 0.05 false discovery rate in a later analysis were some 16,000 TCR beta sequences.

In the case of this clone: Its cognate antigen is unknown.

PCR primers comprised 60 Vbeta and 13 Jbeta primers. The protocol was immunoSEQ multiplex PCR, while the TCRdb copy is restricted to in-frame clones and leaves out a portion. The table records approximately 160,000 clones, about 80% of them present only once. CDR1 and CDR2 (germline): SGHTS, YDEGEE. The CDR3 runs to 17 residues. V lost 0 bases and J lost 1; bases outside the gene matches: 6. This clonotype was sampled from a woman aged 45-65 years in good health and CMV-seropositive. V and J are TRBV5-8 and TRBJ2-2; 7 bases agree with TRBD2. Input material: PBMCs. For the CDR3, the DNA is TGTGCCAGCAGCTTGGCAAGGGCTAGCGGGAACACCGGGGAGCTGTTTTTT. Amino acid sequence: CASSLARASGNTGELFF.